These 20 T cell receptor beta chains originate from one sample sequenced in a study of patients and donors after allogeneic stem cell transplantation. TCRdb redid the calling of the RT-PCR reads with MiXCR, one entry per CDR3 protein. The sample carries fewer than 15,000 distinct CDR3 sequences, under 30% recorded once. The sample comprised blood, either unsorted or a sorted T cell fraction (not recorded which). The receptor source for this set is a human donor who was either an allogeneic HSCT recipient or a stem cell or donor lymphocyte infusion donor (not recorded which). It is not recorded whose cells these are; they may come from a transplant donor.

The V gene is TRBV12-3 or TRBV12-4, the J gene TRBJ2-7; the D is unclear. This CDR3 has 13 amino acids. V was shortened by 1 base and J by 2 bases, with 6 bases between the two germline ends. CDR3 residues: CASSLGSPYEQYF. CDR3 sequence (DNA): TGTGCCAGCAGTTTAGGCAGTCCCTACGAGCAGTACTTC.

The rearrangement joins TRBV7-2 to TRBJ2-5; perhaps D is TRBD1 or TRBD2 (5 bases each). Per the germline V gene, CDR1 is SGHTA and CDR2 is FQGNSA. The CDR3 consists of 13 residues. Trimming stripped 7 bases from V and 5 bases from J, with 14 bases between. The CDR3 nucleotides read TGTGCCAGCACCTACTCGGGGCGGGAGACCCAGTACTTC. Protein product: CASTYSGRETQYF.

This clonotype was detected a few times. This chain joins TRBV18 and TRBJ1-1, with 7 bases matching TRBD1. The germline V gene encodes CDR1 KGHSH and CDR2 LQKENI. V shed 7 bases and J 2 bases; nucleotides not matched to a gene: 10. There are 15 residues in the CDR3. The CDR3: CASLGTGQANTEAFF. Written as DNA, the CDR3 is TGTGCCAGCTTAGGCACCGGACAGGCCAACACTGAAGCTTTCTTT. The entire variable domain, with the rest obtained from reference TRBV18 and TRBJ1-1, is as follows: NAGVMQNPRHLVRRRGQEARLRCSPMKGHSHVYWYRQLPEEGLKFMVYLQKENIIDESGMPKERFSAEFPKEGPSILRIQQVVRGDSAAYFCASLGTGQANTEAFFGQGTRLTVV.

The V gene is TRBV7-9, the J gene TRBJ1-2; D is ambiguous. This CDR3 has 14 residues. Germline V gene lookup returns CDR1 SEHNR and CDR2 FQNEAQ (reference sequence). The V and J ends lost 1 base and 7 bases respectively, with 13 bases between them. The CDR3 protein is CASSLDLPSGGYTF. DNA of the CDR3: TGTGCCAGCAGCTTAGATCTGCCGTCGGGTGGCTACACCTTC. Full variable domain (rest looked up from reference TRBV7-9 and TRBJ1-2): DTGVSQNPRHKITKRGQNVTFRCDPISEHNRLYWYRQTLGQGPEFLTYFQNEAQLEKSRLLSDRFSAERPKGSFSTLEIQRTEQGDSAMYLCASSLDLPSGGYTFGSGTRLTVV.

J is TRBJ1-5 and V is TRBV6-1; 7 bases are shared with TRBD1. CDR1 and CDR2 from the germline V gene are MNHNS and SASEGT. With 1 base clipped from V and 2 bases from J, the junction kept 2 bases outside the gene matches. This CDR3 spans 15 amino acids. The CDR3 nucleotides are TGTGCCAGCAGTGAAGGACAGGGAGGCAATCAGCCCCAGCATTTT. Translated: CASSEGQGGNQPQHF.

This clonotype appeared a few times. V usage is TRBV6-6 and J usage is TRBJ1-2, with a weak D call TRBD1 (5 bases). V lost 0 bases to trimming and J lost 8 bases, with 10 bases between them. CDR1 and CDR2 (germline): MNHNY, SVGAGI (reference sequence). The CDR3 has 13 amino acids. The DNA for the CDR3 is TGTGCCAGCAGTTACTCTGCAGGGTTCGGCTACACCTTC. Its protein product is CASSYSAGFGYTF.

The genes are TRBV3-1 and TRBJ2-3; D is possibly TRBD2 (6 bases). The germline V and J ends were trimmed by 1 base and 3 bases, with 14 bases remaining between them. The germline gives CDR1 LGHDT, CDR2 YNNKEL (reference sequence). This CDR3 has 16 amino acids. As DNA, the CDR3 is TGTGCCAGCAGCCAAGCTAAGTCTAGCGCAACAGATACGCAGTATTTT. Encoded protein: CASSQAKSSATDTQYF.

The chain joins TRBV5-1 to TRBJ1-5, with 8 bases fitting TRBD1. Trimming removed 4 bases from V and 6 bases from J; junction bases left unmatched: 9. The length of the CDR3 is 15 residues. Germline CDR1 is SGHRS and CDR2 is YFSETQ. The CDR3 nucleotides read TGCGCCAGCAGCCCAAGGACAGGGATGGGTCAGCCCCAGCATTTT. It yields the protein CASSPRTGMGQPQHF.

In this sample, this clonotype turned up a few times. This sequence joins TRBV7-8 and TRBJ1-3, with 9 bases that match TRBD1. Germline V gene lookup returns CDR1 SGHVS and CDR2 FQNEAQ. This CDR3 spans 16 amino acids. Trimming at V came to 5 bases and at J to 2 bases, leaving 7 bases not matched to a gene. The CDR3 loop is CASSPRTGEAGNTIYF. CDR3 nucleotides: TGTGCCAGCAGCCCCCGGACAGGGGAAGCTGGAAACACCATATATTTT. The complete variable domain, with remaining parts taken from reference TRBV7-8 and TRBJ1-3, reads GAGVSQSPRYKVAKRGQDVALRCDPISGHVSLFWYQQALGQGPEFLTYFQNEAQLDKSGLPSDRFFAERPEGSVSTLKIQRTQQEDSAVYLCASSPRTGEAGNTIYFGEGSWLTVV.

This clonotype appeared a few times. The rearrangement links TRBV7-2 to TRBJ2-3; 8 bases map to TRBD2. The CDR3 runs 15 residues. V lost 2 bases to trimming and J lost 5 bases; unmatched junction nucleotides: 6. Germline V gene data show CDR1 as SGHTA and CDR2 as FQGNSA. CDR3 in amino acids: CASSLFAGGEDTQYF. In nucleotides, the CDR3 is TGTGCCAGCAGCTTATTCGCGGGAGGCGAAGATACGCAGTATTTT.

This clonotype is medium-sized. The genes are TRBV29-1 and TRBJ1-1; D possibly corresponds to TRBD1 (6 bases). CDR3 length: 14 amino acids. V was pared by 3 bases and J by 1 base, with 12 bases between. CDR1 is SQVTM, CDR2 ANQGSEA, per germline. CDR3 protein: CSVDGGRGNTEAFF. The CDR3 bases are TGCAGCGTTGATGGGGGGCGCGGGAACACTGAAGCTTTCTTT.

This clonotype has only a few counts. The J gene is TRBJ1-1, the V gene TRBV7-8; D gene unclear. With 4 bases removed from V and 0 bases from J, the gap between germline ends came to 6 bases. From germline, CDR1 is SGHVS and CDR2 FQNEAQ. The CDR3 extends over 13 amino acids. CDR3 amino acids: CASSSDMNTEAFF. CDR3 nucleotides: TGTGCCAGCAGCTCGGATATGAACACTGAAGCTTTCTTT.

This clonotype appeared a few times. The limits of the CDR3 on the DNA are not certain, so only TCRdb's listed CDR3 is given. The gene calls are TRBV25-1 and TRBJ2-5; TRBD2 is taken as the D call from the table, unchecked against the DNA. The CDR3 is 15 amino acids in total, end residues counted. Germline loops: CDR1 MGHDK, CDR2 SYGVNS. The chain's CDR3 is CASSILGGAGETQYF.

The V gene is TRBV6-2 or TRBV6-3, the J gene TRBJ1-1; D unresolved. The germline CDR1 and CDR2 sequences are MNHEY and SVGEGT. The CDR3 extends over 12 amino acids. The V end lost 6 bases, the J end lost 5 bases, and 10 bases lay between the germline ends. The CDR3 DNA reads TGTGCCAGCAGCCGACGATGGACTGAAGCTTTCTTT. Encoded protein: CASSRRWTEAFF.

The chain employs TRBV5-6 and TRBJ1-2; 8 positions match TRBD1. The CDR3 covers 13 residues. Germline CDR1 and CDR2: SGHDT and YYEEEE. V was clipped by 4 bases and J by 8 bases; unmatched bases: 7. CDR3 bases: TGTGCCAGCAGCCGCCTGGGACAGGCGGGCTACACCTTC. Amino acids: CASSRLGQAGYTF.

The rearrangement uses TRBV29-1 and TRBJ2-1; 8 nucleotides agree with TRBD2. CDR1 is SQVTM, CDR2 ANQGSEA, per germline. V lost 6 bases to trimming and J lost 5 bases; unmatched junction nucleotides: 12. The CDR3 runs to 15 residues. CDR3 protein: CSVGLDEHQNNEQFF. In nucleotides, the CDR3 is TGCAGCGTGGGACTAGACGAGCATCAGAACAATGAGCAGTTCTTC.

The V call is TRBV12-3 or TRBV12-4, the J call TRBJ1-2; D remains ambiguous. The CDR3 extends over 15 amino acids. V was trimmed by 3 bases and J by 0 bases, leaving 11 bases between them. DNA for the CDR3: TGTGCCAGCAGTTTCGGCAGGCTCTCTAACTATGGCTACACCTTC. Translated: CASSFGRLSNYGYTF.

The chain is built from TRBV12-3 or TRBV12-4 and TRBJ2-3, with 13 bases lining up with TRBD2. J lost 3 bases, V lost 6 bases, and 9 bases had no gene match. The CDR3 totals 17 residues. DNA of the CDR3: TGTGCCAGCAGCCGGACTAGCGGGAGTCCTTTTACAGATACGCAGTATTTT. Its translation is CASSRTSGSPFTDTQYF.

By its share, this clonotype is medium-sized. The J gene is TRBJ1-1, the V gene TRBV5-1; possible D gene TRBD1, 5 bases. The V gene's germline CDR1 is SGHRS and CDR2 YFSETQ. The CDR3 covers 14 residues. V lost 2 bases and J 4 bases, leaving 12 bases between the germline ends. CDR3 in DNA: TGCGCCAGCAGCTTCCGGTCAGGGAGCACTGAAGCTTTCTTT. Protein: CASSFRSGSTEAFF.

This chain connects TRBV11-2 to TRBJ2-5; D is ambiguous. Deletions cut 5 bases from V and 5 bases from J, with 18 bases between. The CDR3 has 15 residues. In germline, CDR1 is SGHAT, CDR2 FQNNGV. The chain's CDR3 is CASSLGRVKWETQYF. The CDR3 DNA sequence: TGTGCCAGCAGCCTGGGTAGGGTGAAGTGGGAGACCCAGTACTTC.